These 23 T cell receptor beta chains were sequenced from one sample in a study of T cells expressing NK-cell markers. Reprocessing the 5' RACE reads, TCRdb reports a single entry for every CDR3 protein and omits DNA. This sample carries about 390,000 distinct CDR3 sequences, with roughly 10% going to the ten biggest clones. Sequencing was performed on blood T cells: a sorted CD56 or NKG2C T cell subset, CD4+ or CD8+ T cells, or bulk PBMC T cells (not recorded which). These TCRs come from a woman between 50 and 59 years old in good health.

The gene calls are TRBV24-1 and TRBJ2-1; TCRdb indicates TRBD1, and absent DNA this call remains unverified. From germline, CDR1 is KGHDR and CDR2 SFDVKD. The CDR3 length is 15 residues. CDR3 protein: CATSDFRQSYNEQFF.

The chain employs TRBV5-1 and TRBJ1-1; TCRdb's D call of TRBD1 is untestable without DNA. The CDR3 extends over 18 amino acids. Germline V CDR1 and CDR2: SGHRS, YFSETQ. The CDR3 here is CASSLDPRQGGRGTEAFF.

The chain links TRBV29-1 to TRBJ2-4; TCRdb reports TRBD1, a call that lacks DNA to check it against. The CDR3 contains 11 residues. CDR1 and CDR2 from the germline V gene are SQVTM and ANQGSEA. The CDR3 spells CSVRQGNIQYF.

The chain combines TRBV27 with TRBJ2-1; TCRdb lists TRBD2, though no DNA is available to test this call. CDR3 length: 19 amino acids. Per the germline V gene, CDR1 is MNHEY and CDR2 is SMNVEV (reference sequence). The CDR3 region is CASSSLSGTSRSLYNEQFF.

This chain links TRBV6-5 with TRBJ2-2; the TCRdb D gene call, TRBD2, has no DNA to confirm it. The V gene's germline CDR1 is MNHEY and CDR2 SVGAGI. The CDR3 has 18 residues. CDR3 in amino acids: CASSPPSGRPLNTGELFF.

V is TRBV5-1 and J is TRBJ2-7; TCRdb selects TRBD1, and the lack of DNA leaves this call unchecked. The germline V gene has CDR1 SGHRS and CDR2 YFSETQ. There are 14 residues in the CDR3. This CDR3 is CASSRLTGSNEQYF.

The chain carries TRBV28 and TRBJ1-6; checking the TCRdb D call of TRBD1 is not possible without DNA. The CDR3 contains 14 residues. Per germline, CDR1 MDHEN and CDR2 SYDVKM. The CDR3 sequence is CASSKGQVNSPLHF.

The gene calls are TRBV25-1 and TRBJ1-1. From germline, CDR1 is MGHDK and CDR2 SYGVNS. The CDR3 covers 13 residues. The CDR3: CASSEQRGTEAFF.

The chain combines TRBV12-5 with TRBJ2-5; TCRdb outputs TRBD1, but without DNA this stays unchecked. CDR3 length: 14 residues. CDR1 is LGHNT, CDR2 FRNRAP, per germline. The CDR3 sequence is CASGLQANQETQYF.

The CDR3 spells CASRGGTGNTGELFF. The chain has TRBV6-5 and TRBJ2-2; TCRdb picks TRBD1, but there is no DNA to check that call. Germline V gene sequence: CDR1 MNHEY, CDR2 SVGAGI. CDR3 length: 15 residues.

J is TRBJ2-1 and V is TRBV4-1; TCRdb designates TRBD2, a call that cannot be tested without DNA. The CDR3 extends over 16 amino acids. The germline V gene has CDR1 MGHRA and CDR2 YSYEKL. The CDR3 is CASRSQRLADHNEQFF.

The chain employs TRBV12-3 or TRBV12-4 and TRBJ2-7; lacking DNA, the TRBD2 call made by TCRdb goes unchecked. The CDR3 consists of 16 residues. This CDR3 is CASSLGVGPKPYEQYF.

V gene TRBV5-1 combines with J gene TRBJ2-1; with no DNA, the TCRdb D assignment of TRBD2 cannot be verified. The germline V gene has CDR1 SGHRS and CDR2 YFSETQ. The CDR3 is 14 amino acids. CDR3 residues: CASSLSGVRNEQFF.

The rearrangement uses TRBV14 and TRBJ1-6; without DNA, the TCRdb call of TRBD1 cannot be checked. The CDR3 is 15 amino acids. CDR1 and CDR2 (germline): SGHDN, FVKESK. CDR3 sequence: CASSHRTGFNSPLHF.

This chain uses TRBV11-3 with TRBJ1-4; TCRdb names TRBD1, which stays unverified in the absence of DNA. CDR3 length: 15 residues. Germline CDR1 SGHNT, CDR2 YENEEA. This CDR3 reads CASSSPRTGREKLFF. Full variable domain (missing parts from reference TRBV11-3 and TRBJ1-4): EAGVVQSPRYKIIEKKQPVAFWCNPISGHNTLYWYLQNLGQGPELLIRYENEEAVDDSQLPKDRFSAERLKGVDSTLKIQPAELGDSAVYLCASSSPRTGREKLFFGSGTQLSVL.

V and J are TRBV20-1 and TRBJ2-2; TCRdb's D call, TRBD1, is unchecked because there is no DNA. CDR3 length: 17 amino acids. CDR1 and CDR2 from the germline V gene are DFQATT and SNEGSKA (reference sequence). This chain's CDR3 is CSARAPGGTVNTGELFF.

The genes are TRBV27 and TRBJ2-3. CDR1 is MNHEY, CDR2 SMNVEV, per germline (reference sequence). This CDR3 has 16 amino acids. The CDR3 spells CASSDNLGSSTDTQYF.

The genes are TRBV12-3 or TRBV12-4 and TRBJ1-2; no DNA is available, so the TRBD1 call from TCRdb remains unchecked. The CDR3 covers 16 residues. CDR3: CASSSTRGGLGYGYTF.

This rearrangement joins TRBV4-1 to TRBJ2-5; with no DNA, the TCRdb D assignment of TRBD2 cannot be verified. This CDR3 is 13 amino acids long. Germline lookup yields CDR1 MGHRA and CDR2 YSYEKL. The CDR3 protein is CASSRKLVETQYF.

The CDR3 loop reads CSARDRTSSYEQYF. The J gene is TRBJ2-7, the V gene TRBV20-1; TCRdb returns TRBD2, unconfirmable since there is no DNA. Germline loops: CDR1 DFQATT, CDR2 SNEGSKA (reference sequence). CDR3 length: 14 residues.

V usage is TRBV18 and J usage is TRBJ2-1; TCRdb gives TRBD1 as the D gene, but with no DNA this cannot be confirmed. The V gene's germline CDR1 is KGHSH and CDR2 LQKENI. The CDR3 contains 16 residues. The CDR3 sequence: CASSPQTGWRDYEQFF.

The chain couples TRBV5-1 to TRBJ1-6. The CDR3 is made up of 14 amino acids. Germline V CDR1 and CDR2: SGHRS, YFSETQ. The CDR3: CASSLPDYNSPLHF.

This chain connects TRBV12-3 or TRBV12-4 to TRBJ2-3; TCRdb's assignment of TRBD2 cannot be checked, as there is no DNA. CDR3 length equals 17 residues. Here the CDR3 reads CASSDEVSGGGKNTQYF.